Presented here are 9 T cell receptor beta chains from one specimen sequenced in a study of identical twins. TCRdb reprocessed the 5' RACE reads with MiXCR, giving one entry per CDR3 protein. The sample has around 1.7 million distinct CDR3 sequences, under 35% seen once. Sequenced: cord blood. The origin of the receptors is a newborn girl in good health.

This chain connects TRBV12-3 or TRBV12-4 to TRBJ2-7; possibly TRBD1 for D (6 bases). The CDR3 totals 13 residues. Between the trimmed V and J ends, which lost 3 bases and 6 bases, there was a span of 12 bases. The CDR3: CASSFMGALEQYF. For the CDR3, the DNA is TGTGCCAGCAGTTTTATGGGGGCACTCGAGCAGTACTTC.

The chain is built from TRBV28 and TRBJ2-5; D uncertain. V was pared by 2 bases and J by 7 bases, with 11 bases between. This CDR3 is built from 13 residues. CDR1 MDHEN and CDR2 SYDVKM come from the germline V gene. CDR3 coding DNA: TGTGCCAGCAGTTTAGGACCCTTAGCGACCCAGTACTTC. Residues: CASSLGPLATQYF.

This clonotype was counted only a few times. V usage is TRBV20-1 and J usage is TRBJ1-6; 7 bases agree with TRBD1. CDR3 length: 15 residues. Unmatched junction bases numbered 8, after V lost 0 bases and J lost 9 bases. Per the germline V gene, CDR1 is DFQATT and CDR2 is SNEGSKA (reference sequence). The CDR3 nucleotides are TGCAGTGCTAGAGAAGGAACAGGGGATAGTTCACCCCTCCACTTT. This gives the protein CSAREGTGDSSPLHF.

The genes are TRBV21-1 and TRBJ2-3; the table's D call, TRBD1, has no DNA check behind it. TRBV21-1 is a pseudogene segment. This CDR3 has 19 amino acids. DNA for the CDR3: TGTGCCAGCAGCATTTGCGAGGGGCGTCACAGAGGCGACACAGATACGCAGTATTTT. The encoded protein is CASSICEGRHRGDTDTQYF.

J is TRBJ2-1 and V is TRBV20-1; D is unresolved. Germline assignment: CDR1 DFQATT and CDR2 SNEGSKA (reference sequence). Trimming left V 0 bases short and J 2 bases short, with 8 bases between. CDR3 size: 14 residues. CDR3 sequence reads: CSARDPRAYNEQFF. The CDR3 coding sequence is TGCAGTGCTAGAGATCCTCGAGCCTACAATGAGCAGTTCTTC.

This clonotype has just a few counts. This sequence joins TRBV7-2 and TRBJ2-1; a possible D gene is TRBD1 (6 bases). Germline lookup yields CDR1 SGHTA and CDR2 FQGNSA. This CDR3 is built from 14 residues. The V and J ends lost 7 bases and 3 bases respectively, with 13 bases between them. As DNA, the CDR3 is TGTGCCAGCACGCCCAGGACAGACTACAATGAGCAGTTCTTC. Translating it yields CASTPRTDYNEQFF.

The V and J genes are TRBV14 and TRBJ2-1, with 9 nucleotides matching TRBD1. V shed 1 base, J shed 3 bases, and the junction held 4 bases outside the gene matches. The CDR3 spans 16 residues. Germline assignment: CDR1 SGHDN and CDR2 FVKESK. As DNA, the CDR3 is TGTGCCAGCAGCCAAGCTGGACAGGGGAACTACAATGAGCAGTTCTTC. It codes for CASSQAGQGNYNEQFF.

The chain employs TRBV5-1 and TRBJ2-5; 8 bases map to TRBD2. Matching the DNA end better, TRBJ2-7 makes the J call doubtful. Germline CDR1 is SGHRS and CDR2 is YFSETQ. The CDR3 totals 15 residues. The CDR3 spells CASSPITSGIYEQYF. CDR3 sequence (DNA): TGCGCCAGCAGCCCAATCACTAGCGGCATCTACGAGCAGTACTTC.

The V and J genes are TRBV28 and TRBJ1-2; TRBD1 aligns across 8 bases. This CDR3 is 14 amino acids long. CDR1 MDHEN and CDR2 SYDVKM come from the germline V gene. J lost 8 bases, V lost 2 bases, and 7 bases had no gene match. The CDR3, as DNA: TGTGCCAGCAGTTTAGAGGACAGGGTACGAGGCTACACCTTC. Translated: CASSLEDRVRGYTF.